This T cell receptor (beta chain) was sequenced during a study of cytomegalovirus exposure and HLA in healthy donors. With V trimmed by 6 bases and J by 6 bases, 11 bases remained unmatched. CDR1 and CDR2 from the germline V gene are MDHEN and SYDVKM. This CDR3 has 15 amino acids. PCR amplification relied on 60 Vbeta primers (plus 13 Jbeta primers). Produced via immunoSEQ multiplex PCR; TCRdb's table is partial and in-frame only. This sample has about 160,000 clones; about 80% occur once, and the top ten carry over 0.95%. The source of this sequence is a woman aged 45-59 years in good health and CMV-seronegative. The rearrangement uses TRBV28 and TRBJ1-5; TRBD1 aligns across 7 bases. Sequenced: PBMCs. The CDR3: CASSFGDRRLQPQHF. The CDR3 DNA reads as TGTGCCAGCAGCTTCGGGGACAGACGGCTTCAGCCCCAGCATTTT.